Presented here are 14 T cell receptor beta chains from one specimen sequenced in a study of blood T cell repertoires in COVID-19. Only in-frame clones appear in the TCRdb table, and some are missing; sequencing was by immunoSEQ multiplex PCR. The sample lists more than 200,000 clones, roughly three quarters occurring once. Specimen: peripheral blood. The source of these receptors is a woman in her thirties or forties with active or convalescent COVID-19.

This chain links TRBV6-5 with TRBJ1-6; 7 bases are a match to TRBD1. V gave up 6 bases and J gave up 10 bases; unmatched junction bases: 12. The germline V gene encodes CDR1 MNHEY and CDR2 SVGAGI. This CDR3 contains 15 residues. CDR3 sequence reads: CASRPPGQSRSPLHF. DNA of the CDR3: TGTGCCAGCAGGCCTCCGGGACAGTCCCGATCACCCCTCCACTTT.

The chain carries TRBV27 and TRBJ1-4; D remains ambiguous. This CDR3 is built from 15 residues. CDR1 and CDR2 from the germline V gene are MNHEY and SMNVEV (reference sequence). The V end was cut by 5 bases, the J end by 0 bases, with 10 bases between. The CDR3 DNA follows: TGTGCCAGCAGTCCCCTAGCTGCAACTAATGAAAAACTGTTTTTT. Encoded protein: CASSPLAATNEKLFF.

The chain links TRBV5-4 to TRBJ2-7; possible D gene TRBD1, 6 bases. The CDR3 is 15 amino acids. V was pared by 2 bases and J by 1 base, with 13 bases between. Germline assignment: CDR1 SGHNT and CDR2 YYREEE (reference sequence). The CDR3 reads CASSFDRTNSYEQYF. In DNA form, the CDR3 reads TGTGCCAGCAGCTTTGACAGGACCAATTCCTACGAGCAGTACTTC.

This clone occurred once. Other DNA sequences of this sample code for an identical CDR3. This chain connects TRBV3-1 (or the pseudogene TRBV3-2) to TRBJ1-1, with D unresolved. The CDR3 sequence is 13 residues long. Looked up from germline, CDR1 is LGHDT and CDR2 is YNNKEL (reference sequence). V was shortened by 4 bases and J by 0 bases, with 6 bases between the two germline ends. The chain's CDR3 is CASSPRLNTEAFF. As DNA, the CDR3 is TGTGCCAGCAGCCCCCGTTTGAACACTGAAGCTTTCTTT.

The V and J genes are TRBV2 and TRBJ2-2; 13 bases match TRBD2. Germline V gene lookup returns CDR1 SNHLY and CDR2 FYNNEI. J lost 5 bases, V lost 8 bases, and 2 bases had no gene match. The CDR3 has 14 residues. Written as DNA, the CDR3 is TGTGCCAGCCTACTAGCGGGGGGGACCGGGGAGCTGTTTTTT. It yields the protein CASLLAGGTGELFF.

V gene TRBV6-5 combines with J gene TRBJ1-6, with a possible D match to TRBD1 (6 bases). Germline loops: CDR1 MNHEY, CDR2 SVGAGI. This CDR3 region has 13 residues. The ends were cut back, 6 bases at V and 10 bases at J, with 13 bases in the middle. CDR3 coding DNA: TGTGCCAGCAGGAGGGACATTGACTCACCCCTCCACTTT. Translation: CASRRDIDSPLHF.

The CDR3 nucleotides are TGTGCCAGCAGCTTACTAGGGAGGGACACTGAAGCTTTCTTT. Protein sequence: CASSLLGRDTEAFF. The gene calls are TRBV7-6 and TRBJ1-1, with D unclear. The CDR3 covers 14 residues. Germline CDR1 is SGHVS and CDR2 is FNYEAQ. Trimming stripped 2 bases from V and 3 bases from J, with 10 bases between.

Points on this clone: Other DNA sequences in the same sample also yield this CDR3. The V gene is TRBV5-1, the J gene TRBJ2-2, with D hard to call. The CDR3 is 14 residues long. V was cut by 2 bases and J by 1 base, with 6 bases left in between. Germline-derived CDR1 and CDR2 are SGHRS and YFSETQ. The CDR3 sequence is CASSLSGNTGELFF. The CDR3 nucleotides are TGCGCCAGCAGCTTATCAGGGAACACCGGGGAGCTGTTTTTT.

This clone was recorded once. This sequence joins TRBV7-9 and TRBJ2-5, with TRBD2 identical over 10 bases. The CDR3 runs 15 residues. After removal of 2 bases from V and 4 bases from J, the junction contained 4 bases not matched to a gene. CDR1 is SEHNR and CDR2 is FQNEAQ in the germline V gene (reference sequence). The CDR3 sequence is CASSLILAGTETQYF. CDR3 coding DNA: TGTGCCAGCAGCTTAATACTAGCGGGGACAGAGACCCAGTACTTC.

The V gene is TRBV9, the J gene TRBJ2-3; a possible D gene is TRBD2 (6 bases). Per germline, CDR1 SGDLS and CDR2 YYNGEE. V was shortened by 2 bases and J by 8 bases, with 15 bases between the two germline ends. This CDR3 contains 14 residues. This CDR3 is CASSVSGDRGTQYF. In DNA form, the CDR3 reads TGTGCCAGCAGCGTGTCGGGGGACCGGGGTACGCAGTATTTT.

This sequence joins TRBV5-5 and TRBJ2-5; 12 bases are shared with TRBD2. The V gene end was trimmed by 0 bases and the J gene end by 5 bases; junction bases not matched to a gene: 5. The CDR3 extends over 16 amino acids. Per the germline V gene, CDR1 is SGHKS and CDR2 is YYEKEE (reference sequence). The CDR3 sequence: CASSLASGGAHETQYF. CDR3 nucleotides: TGTGCCAGCAGCTTGGCTAGCGGGGGGGCCCATGAGACCCAGTACTTC.

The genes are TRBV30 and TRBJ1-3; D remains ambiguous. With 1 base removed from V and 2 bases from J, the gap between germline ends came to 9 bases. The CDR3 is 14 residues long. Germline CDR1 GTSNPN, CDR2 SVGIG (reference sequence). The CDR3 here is CAWSARSPGNTIYF. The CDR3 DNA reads TGTGCCTGGAGTGCACGGTCCCCTGGAAACACCATATATTTT.

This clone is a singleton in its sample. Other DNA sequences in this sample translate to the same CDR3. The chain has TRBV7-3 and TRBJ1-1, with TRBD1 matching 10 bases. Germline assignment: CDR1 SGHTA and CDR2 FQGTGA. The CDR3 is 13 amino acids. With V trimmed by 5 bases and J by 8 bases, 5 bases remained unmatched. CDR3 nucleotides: TGTGCCAGCAGCCCGGGGACAGGGGCCGAAGCTTTCTTT. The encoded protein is CASSPGTGAEAFF.

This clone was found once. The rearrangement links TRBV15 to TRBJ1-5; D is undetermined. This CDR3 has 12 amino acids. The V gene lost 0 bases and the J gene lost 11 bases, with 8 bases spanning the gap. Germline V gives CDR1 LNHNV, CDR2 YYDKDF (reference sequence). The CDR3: CATSRDLESQHF. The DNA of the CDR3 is TGTGCCACCAGCAGAGATCTGGAGTCCCAGCATTTT.